A single sample gave rise to the 6 T cell receptor beta chains below, sequenced in a study of blood T cells in healthy people across ages (dated by TCRdb to the mid-2010s). The receptor library was made with 5' RACE. Sequencer: Illumina HiSeq 2500. A second PCR of 7 to 11 cycles was performed with a sample-barcoded 5' primer and a J-beta primer mix. TCRdb trimmed the raw reads at Q25, called clones with MiXCR and kept productive beta chains. Duplicate CDR3 protein sequences are folded into a single record with the most common DNA and genes. The sample has more than 800,000 distinct CDR3 sequences on record, 25% to 30% of them singletons. The top ten clones comprise roughly 17% of the sample. The specimen was blood. Receptors were obtained from a woman older than 75 in good health.

The rearrangement joins TRBV14 to TRBJ2-1, with D uncertain. The CDR3 is 14 residues long. Germline CDR1 SGHDN, CDR2 FVKESK. Between the trimmed V and J ends, which lost 1 base and 11 bases, there was a span of 15 bases. The CDR3 loop reads CASSQVAGSGKQFF. The DNA of the CDR3 is TGTGCCAGCAGCCAAGTTGCCGGGTCGGGTAAGCAGTTCTTC.

This clonotype was seen only a few times. The chain couples TRBV6-1 to TRBJ2-2; 11 positions match TRBD2. This CDR3 has 16 residues. The germline V gene encodes CDR1 MNHNS and CDR2 SASEGT. Unmatched junction bases numbered 8, after V lost 6 bases and J lost 5 bases. CDR3 in amino acids: CASSSRASGGTGELFF. The CDR3 DNA follows: TGTGCCAGCAGCTCCAGGGCTAGCGGGGGGACCGGGGAGCTGTTTTTT.

In this sample, this clonotype turned up many times. V usage is TRBV6-1 and J usage is TRBJ2-1; 12 bases are shared with TRBD1. V trimming: 7 bases; J trimming: 9 bases; junction bases outside the gene matches: 10. The V gene's germline CDR1 is MNHNS and CDR2 SASEGT. CDR3 length equals 15 residues. CDR3 sequence reads: CASTLGTGGYSEQFF. DNA for the CDR3: TGTGCCAGCACCTTGGGGACAGGGGGCTATAGTGAGCAGTTCTTC.

This chain connects TRBV30 to TRBJ1-2; D is unclear. The CDR3 runs to 13 residues. V was cut by 0 bases and J by 3 bases, with 8 bases left in between. CDR1 GTSNPN and CDR2 SVGIG come from the germline V gene (reference sequence). As DNA, the CDR3 is TGTGCCTGGAGTGTACCAGGCCACTATGGCTACACCTTC. Translating gives CAWSVPGHYGYTF.

V and J are TRBV6-2 or TRBV6-3 and TRBJ1-2; D gene ambiguous. This CDR3 region has 13 residues. V lost 0 bases to trimming and J lost 6 bases, with 8 bases between them. Germline lookup yields CDR1 MNHEY and CDR2 SVGEGT. CDR3 nucleotides: TGTGCCAGCAGTTACTCGATTAGGAATGGCTACACCTTC. Amino acids: CASSYSIRNGYTF.

The gene calls are TRBV28 and TRBJ2-1; D gene uncertain. The CDR3 extends over 15 amino acids. V was trimmed by 8 bases and J by 0 bases, leaving 14 bases between them. Germline V gene lookup returns CDR1 MDHEN and CDR2 SYDVKM. The CDR3 loop reads CASAEIRSSYNEQFF. Written as DNA, the CDR3 is TGTGCCAGCGCCGAGATCAGGAGCTCCTACAATGAGCAGTTCTTC. Filled out from reference TRBV28 and TRBJ2-1, the complete variable domain reads DVKVTQSSRYLVKRTGEKVFLECVQDMDHENMFWYRQDPGLGLRLIYFSYDVKMKEKGDIPEGYSVSREKKERFSLILESASTNQTSMYLCASAEIRSSYNEQFFGPGTRLTVL.